The 30 T cell receptor beta chains presented below share a single source sample, sequenced in a study of cytomegalovirus exposure and HLA in healthy donors. Primers: 60 Vbeta forward and 13 Jbeta reverse. The data were produced by immunoSEQ multiplex PCR, yet TCRdb's version contains in-frame clones alone and is incomplete. The data show around 270,000 clones, about four fifths seen once. Material: PBMCs. The receptors here all came from a girl aged 2 to 10 in good health and CMV-seronegative.

V usage is TRBV7-8 and J usage is TRBJ2-3; 10 positions agree with TRBD2. Germline-derived CDR1 and CDR2 are SGHVS and FQNEAQ. CDR3 length: 17 amino acids. Trimming removed 5 bases from V and 0 bases from J; junction bases left unmatched: 8. This chain's CDR3 is CASSDSGRLTSTDTQYF. DNA of the CDR3: TGTGCCAGCAGCGATAGCGGGAGGCTAACTAGCACAGATACGCAGTATTTT.

The rearrangement uses TRBV5-4 and TRBJ1-1, with D maybe TRBD1 (5 bases). The germline gives CDR1 SGHNT, CDR2 YYREEE (reference sequence). Trimming removed 2 bases from V and 4 bases from J, with 12 bases in between. The CDR3 runs 14 residues. CDR3 coding DNA: TGTGCCAGCAGCTTTGGTGGGGGGAGCACTGAAGCTTTCTTT. It encodes CASSFGGGSTEAFF.

This sequence joins TRBV12-5 and TRBJ1-3, with 8 bases fitting TRBD1. The CDR3 is 16 amino acids. Germline V gives CDR1 LGHNT, CDR2 FRNRAP. With 1 base clipped from V and 8 bases from J, the junction kept 10 bases outside the gene matches. The CDR3 is CASGLGRQGLVDTIYF. DNA of the CDR3: TGTGCTAGTGGTTTGGGCCGACAGGGGTTAGTCGACACCATATATTTT.

The chain joins TRBV6-6 to TRBJ2-2; tentatively, D is TRBD2 (7 bases). This CDR3 contains 14 residues. Germline values: CDR1 MNHNY, CDR2 SVGAGI (reference sequence). The V gene lost 6 bases and the J gene lost 0 bases, with 8 bases spanning the gap. In DNA, the CDR3 is TGTGCCAGCAGAGGGGGGGCGAACACCGGGGAGCTGTTTTTT. This sequence encodes CASRGGANTGELFF.

The rearrangement links TRBV4-2 to TRBJ1-1, with D hard to call. Trimming cost V 0 bases and J 3 bases, with 5 bases left between them. The V gene's germline CDR1 is LGHNA and CDR2 YNFKEQ. This CDR3 region has 13 residues. DNA of the CDR3: TGTGCCAGCAGCCAAGAGGGCCACACTGAAGCTTTCTTT. Its translation: CASSQEGHTEAFF.

The chain joins TRBV5-1 to TRBJ2-2; a weak D match, TRBD2 (5 bases). This CDR3 has 17 amino acids. Germline CDR1 reads SGHRS; CDR2 reads YFSETQ. The V end was cut by 4 bases, the J end by 1 base, with 17 bases between. The CDR3 here is CASSAPGTSKNTGELFF. The CDR3 DNA reads TGCGCCAGCAGCGCACCGGGAACCTCTAAGAACACCGGGGAGCTGTTTTTT.

The rearrangement joins TRBV6-6 to TRBJ1-6, with D tentatively TRBD1 (6 bases). The V gene lost 4 bases and the J gene lost 6 bases, with 10 bases spanning the gap. The CDR3 has 14 residues. Germline V lookup: CDR1 MNHNY, CDR2 SVGAGI (reference sequence). The CDR3 DNA reads as TGTGCCAGCAGTTTAACAGGGTTTAATTCACCCCTCCACTTT. Translated, it gives CASSLTGFNSPLHF.

The V gene is TRBV7-9, the J gene TRBJ2-3; D is possibly TRBD2 (5 bases). The V gene's germline CDR1 is SEHNR and CDR2 FQNEAQ (reference sequence). V lost 2 bases to trimming and J lost 4 bases, with 13 bases between them. This CDR3 has 15 residues. Written as DNA, the CDR3 is TGTGCCAGCAGCTTAAGGACTCTCGGGGCAGATACGCAGTATTTT. Its translation is CASSLRTLGADTQYF.

The chain links TRBV27 to TRBJ1-1; D not resolved. The CDR3 extends over 15 amino acids. V dropped 4 bases and J dropped 1 base, with 13 bases sitting between them. Per the germline V gene, CDR1 is MNHEY and CDR2 is SMNVEV (reference sequence). CDR3 loop: CASSSSQTGNTEAFF. The CDR3 DNA reads as TGTGCCAGCAGTTCCTCCCAGACGGGGAACACTGAAGCTTTCTTT.

This chain connects TRBV30 to TRBJ2-3; no clear D gene. Germline V gene lookup returns CDR1 GTSNPN and CDR2 SVGIG (reference sequence). The CDR3 spans 15 residues. Deletions cut 0 bases from V and 0 bases from J, with 10 bases between. Here the CDR3 DNA reads TGTGCCTGGAGTGTACCAGGCGCTAGCACAGATACGCAGTATTTT. Translation gives CAWSVPGASTDTQYF.

V usage is TRBV28 and J usage is TRBJ2-3, with TRBD2 as a possible D gene (5 bases). The CDR3 sequence is 12 residues long. CDR1 is MDHEN, CDR2 SYDVKM, per germline. V lost 8 bases, J lost 9 bases, and 15 bases lay in between. Written as DNA, the CDR3 is TGTGCCAGCGGCGCGGGCCCCCGCACGCAGTATTTT. The encoded protein is CASGAGPRTQYF.

This chain links TRBV2 with TRBJ1-1, with 9 bases identical to TRBD1. The CDR3 has 12 amino acids. The germline CDR1 and CDR2 sequences are SNHLY and FYNNEI. This chain's CDR3 is CVEYRGHTEAFF. In nucleotides, the CDR3 is TGTGTGGAGTACAGGGGGCACACTGAAGCTTTCTTT.

In this sample, this clone turned up once. At one boundary the junction diverges from the germline segment, which might be a read error. This chain uses TRBV15 with TRBJ1-5; maybe TRBD1 (5 bases). Germline CDR1 reads LNHNV; CDR2 reads YYDKDF (reference sequence). This CDR3 has 18 amino acids. The CDR3 here is CATSRSRRPDWGNQPRHF. DNA of the CDR3: TGTGCCACCAGCAGATCGAGGCGGCCTGATTGGGGCAATCAGCCCCGGCATTTT.

This clone was detected only once. J is TRBJ2-1 and V is TRBV6-6; 8 bases line up with TRBD2. V gave up 6 bases and J gave up 7 bases; unmatched junction bases: 5. The CDR3 covers 13 residues. Germline V lookup: CDR1 MNHNY, CDR2 SVGAGI (reference sequence). The CDR3 here is CASRPGLANEQFF. As DNA, the CDR3 is TGTGCCAGCAGACCCGGACTAGCTAATGAGCAGTTCTTC.

The rearrangement links TRBV2 to TRBJ1-5, with D uncertain. The CDR3 consists of 13 residues. Between the trimmed V and J ends, which lost 4 bases and 4 bases, there was a span of 8 bases. From germline, CDR1 is SNHLY and CDR2 FYNNEI. The CDR3 here is CASSVGGNQPQHF. The CDR3 region has the DNA TGTGCCAGCAGTGTCGGCGGTAATCAGCCCCAGCATTTT.

The genes are TRBV29-1 and TRBJ2-2; the D is unclear. This CDR3 region has 10 residues. V gave up 3 bases and J gave up 7 bases, with 3 bases separating them. The germline CDR1 and CDR2 sequences are SQVTM and ANQGSEA. The CDR3 DNA follows: TGCAGCGTTGACAGCGGGGAGCTGTTTTTT. This sequence encodes CSVDSGELFF.

Only a few counts were recorded for this clone. The gene calls are TRBV11-3 and TRBJ2-3; a weak D match, TRBD1 (6 bases). The germline CDR1 and CDR2 sequences are SGHNT and YENEEA. The V and J ends lost 4 bases and 8 bases respectively, with 22 bases between them. The CDR3 is 16 residues long. As DNA, the CDR3 is TGTGCCAGCAGCTCCCGTACAGGGTTGGGTCGCGGTACGCAGTATTTT. It translates to CASSSRTGLGRGTQYF.

This clone came up once. CDR3 DNA: TGTGCCAGCAGCTTTAAAATCTGGCGGGAGCCTGGCTACGAGCAGTACTTC. This encodes CASSFKIWREPGYEQYF. The chain couples TRBV5-6 to TRBJ2-7; TRBD2 agrees at 7 bases. CDR1 SGHDT and CDR2 YYEEEE come from the germline V gene. V lost 2 bases and J lost 3; bases outside the gene matches: 14. The CDR3 is 17 amino acids.

The rearrangement uses TRBV5-1 and TRBJ1-1; unclear D gene. The germline V gene has CDR1 SGHRS and CDR2 YFSETQ. The CDR3 consists of 13 residues. Between the trimmed V and J ends, which lost 0 bases and 2 bases, there was a span of 5 bases. CDR3 region: CASSLAQNTEAFF. Written as DNA, the CDR3 is TGCGCCAGCAGCTTGGCACAAAACACTGAAGCTTTCTTT.

This sequence joins TRBV28 and TRBJ1-2, with D perhaps TRBD1 (6 bases). This CDR3 spans 15 amino acids. From germline, CDR1 is MDHEN and CDR2 SYDVKM. The germline V and J ends were trimmed by 5 bases and 2 bases, with 15 bases remaining between them. The DNA for the CDR3 is TGTGCCAGCAGTGGTGGGGGCGGAGCGAACTATGGCTACACCTTC. Encoded protein: CASSGGGGANYGYTF.

The rearrangement links TRBV7-3 to TRBJ2-2, with D possibly being TRBD1 (5 bases). Germline assignment: CDR1 SGHTA and CDR2 FQGTGA. The germline V and J ends were trimmed by 6 bases and 5 bases, with 10 bases remaining between them. There are 13 residues in the CDR3. The CDR3 reads CASRSGHTGELFF. The CDR3 DNA follows: TGTGCCAGCAGATCCGGACATACCGGGGAGCTGTTTTTT.

The chain employs TRBV11-2 and TRBJ2-7, with D possibly TRBD2 on 7 matching bases. Germline CDR1 is SGHAT and CDR2 is FQNNGV. The CDR3 is 15 residues long. The ends were cut back, 6 bases at V and 1 base at J, with 16 bases in the middle. CDR3 coding DNA: TGTGCCAGCAGGGGGGGGGCAGGGAAATCCTACGAGCAGTACTTC. Residues: CASRGGAGKSYEQYF.

V gene TRBV13 combines with J gene TRBJ1-1, with unresolved D. The CDR3 consists of 13 residues. The germline V and J ends were trimmed by 6 bases and 2 bases, with 10 bases remaining between them. Germline CDR1 PRHDT, CDR2 FYEKMQ (reference sequence). Here the CDR3 reads CASSLKPNTEAFF. For the CDR3, the DNA is TGTGCCAGCAGTCTGAAGCCTAACACTGAAGCTTTCTTT.

This clone turned up a few times. The genes are TRBV5-1 and TRBJ2-7, with 13 bases matching TRBD2. With 7 bases clipped from V and 1 base from J, the junction kept 11 bases outside the gene matches. The CDR3 contains 17 residues. Germline V lookup: CDR1 SGHRS, CDR2 YFSETQ. CDR3 sequence reads: CASGKGLAGRRSYEQYF. The CDR3, as DNA: TGCGCCAGCGGGAAGGGACTAGCGGGACGGAGATCCTACGAGCAGTACTTC.

The rearrangement uses TRBV7-8 and TRBJ1-1, with 8 nucleotides matching TRBD1. Germline V gene lookup returns CDR1 SGHVS and CDR2 FQNEAQ. There are 15 residues in the CDR3. V lost 4 bases, J lost 2 bases, and 6 bases stayed unmatched. The CDR3 nucleotides are TGTGCCAGCAGCTGGCGGACAGGGATAAACACTGAAGCTTTCTTT. It translates to CASSWRTGINTEAFF.

The V gene is TRBV10-3, the J gene TRBJ2-1, with 14 bases that match TRBD2. Germline trimming cut 4 bases from V and 2 bases from J; bases unmatched to any gene: 10. Per germline, CDR1 ENHRY and CDR2 SYGVKD. This CDR3 spans 19 amino acids. The CDR3 sequence is CAISGPGLAGELAYNEQFF. The CDR3 DNA reads as TGTGCCATCAGTGGACCGGGACTAGCGGGAGAGTTGGCCTACAATGAGCAGTTCTTC.

V is TRBV5-1 and J is TRBJ1-1, with D perhaps matching TRBD1 (6 bases). Trimming took 4 bases from V and 2 from J, leaving 15 bases between them. Germline V gene sequence: CDR1 SGHRS, CDR2 YFSETQ. The CDR3 spans 15 residues. CDR3 coding DNA: TGCGCCAGCAGCCCTACGCCAGGGGTCAACACTGAAGCTTTCTTT. It encodes CASSPTPGVNTEAFF.

This clone was seen only once. The CDR3 protein is CASSFRQGLTNEKLFF. As DNA, the CDR3 is TGTGCCAGCAGCTTCCGTCAGGGCCTAACTAATGAAAAACTGTTTTTT. V and J are TRBV7-9 and TRBJ1-4, with D possibly matching TRBD1 (5 bases). The germline V and J ends were trimmed by 3 bases and 1 base, with 12 bases remaining between them. The CDR3 is 16 amino acids. CDR1 and CDR2 (germline): SEHNR, FQNEAQ (reference sequence).

CDR3 nucleotides: TGTGCCAGCAGTGAAGCGACAGGGGGCTATGGCTACACCTTC. Translated: CASSEATGGYGYTF. The chain carries TRBV6-1 and TRBJ1-2, with TRBD1 identical over 9 bases. Looked up from germline, CDR1 is MNHNS and CDR2 is SASEGT. The CDR3 runs to 14 residues. After removal of 0 bases from V and 4 bases from J, the junction contained 0 bases not matched to a gene.

The chain joins TRBV27 to TRBJ2-5; D might be TRBD2 (6 bases). The DNA end is more similar to TRBJ2-7, so the J call may be wrong. Per germline, CDR1 MNHEY and CDR2 SMNVEV (reference sequence). CDR3 length: 13 amino acids. CDR3 nucleotide sequence: TGTGCCAGCAGTTACGCGGGGCTCTACGAGCAGTACTTC. It codes for CASSYAGLYEQYF.